The clone carrying this T cell receptor beta chain occurred a few times. As handled by the study authors: Amplification from reference gene primers served as the basis for estimated nucleated cell counts. Method: immunoSEQ multiplex PCR; TCRdb's copy keeps in-frame clones and lacks some. V and J calls and clone size are given by that table; D and trimming were obtained from the DNA. The table includes 210,000 or so clones, 83% detected once. Seattle cases were enrolled at active infection and followed longitudinally. Germline V gene data show CDR1 as MNHEY and CDR2 as SMNVEV (reference sequence). V trimming: 3 bases; J trimming: 3 bases; junction bases outside the gene matches: 13. The CDR3 has 17 residues. The data belong to a study of blood T cell repertoires in COVID-19. Study as a whole: The study drew acute and convalescent COVID-19 samples from the United States, Italy and Spain. Sources were T cells, B-cell-depleted T cells, or PBMCs; the material itself was cDNA or gDNA.

The receptor's source is a woman in her 30s with COVID-19, enrolled during active disease. Sequenced material: peripheral blood. The J gene is TRBJ2-7, the V gene TRBV27, with 8 bases aligning to TRBD2. CDR3 in amino acids: CASSLFPREAGDYEQYF. DNA of the CDR3: TGTGCCAGCAGTTTGTTTCCCCGGGAAGCGGGAGACTACGAGCAGTACTTC.